This T cell receptor (beta chain) is from a study of T cell clusters in autoimmune cytopenias. TRB was amplified from 250 ng of peripheral blood genomic DNA per sample. TRB rearrangements were amplified by touch-down multiplex PCR with mixed TRB-A/B primers. One entry per CDR3 protein, without DNA, is what TCRdb gives after re-calling the multiplex PCR reads. This sample's clone table lists 6,000 to 7,000 distinct CDR3 sequences. In terms of frequency, this clonotype is medium-sized. The CDR3 has 15 residues. Germline values: CDR1 ENHRY, CDR2 SYGVKD. Another study also made use of these data, one on T cell repertoires in aging, cancer and after chemotherapy. That study adds: Age-matched healthy donors had significantly more diverse, less clonal blood TCR repertoires than untreated cancer patients.

Sequencing used peripheral blood. This chain connects TRBV10-3 to TRBJ1-2; TCRdb's assignment of TRBD1 cannot be checked, as there is no DNA. The receptor's source is a human donor in good health. This chain's CDR3 is CAISESAGPNYGYTF.